These T cell receptor beta chains were read from a single sample in a study of CD8+ T cells in alopecia areata. Assay: immunoSEQ multiplex PCR; the TCRdb copy retains only in-frame clones and omits some. This sample has 150,000 to 250,000 clones; more than 45% occur once, and the top ten carry about 5%. The sequencing used CD4+ T cells sorted from blood, collected at week 24, from a patient treated with tofacitinib. The receptors were gathered from a human donor with alopecia areata. The CDR3 runs from the conserved cysteine through the conserved F or W. The order of the fields is CDR3 protein, V gene, D gene, clone size. The D gene is left open where the match is weak. Not every row has a clone size; where given, it reads once, few, many or a size class.

CDR3: CASSFDYEQYF
V: TRBV5-6
D: -
size: once

CDR3: CATTLGSRANQPQHF
V: TRBV7-2
D: -
size: -

CDR3: CSVYIGGDYGYTF
V: TRBV29-1
D: -
size: -

CDR3: CASSHEGAGDLADTQYF
V: TRBV27
D: TRBD2
size: few

CDR3: CASSLTQGDTQYF
V: TRBV7-3
D: -
size: few

CDR3: CASSRGELETQYF
V: TRBV27
D: -
size: -

CDR3: CASKPGTNTYEQYF
V: TRBV7-8
D: -
size: few

CDR3: CASSRQAGDTEAFF
V: TRBV9
D: -
size: -

CDR3: CSVEAPSGGTRDEQFF
V: TRBV29-1
D: TRBD2
size: few

CDR3: CASSQVLAGGAYNEQFF
V: TRBV4-3
D: TRBD2
size: few

CDR3: CAWSGDLDSNQPQHF
V: TRBV30
D: -
size: -

CDR3: CASSFRADSNQPQHF
V: TRBV6-1
D: -
size: -

CDR3: CASSEVEQFF
V: TRBV2
D: -
size: -

CDR3: CASRELGQGDSYEQYF
V: TRBV6-1
D: TRBD1
size: few

CDR3: CASSLEYQETQYF
V: TRBV7-2
D: -
size: -

CDR3: CASSPGQGYQETQYF
V: TRBV5-1
D: TRBD1
size: once

CDR3: CASSEQGSGSYEQYF
V: TRBV2
D: -
size: -